The 12 T cell receptor beta chains listed next were all sequenced from one sample in a study of identical twins. TCRdb re-analysed the 5' RACE reads in MiXCR, keeping a single row per CDR3 protein. The sample lists under 900,000 distinct CDR3 sequences; around a sixth were seen once. These sequences were also reported in another study, on T cells expressing NK-cell markers.

The sequenced sample consisted of PBMCs. These receptors were taken from a young woman in good health.

The genes are TRBV12-3 or TRBV12-4 and TRBJ2-1; TRBD1 might be the D (6 bases). The V gene lost 6 bases and the J gene lost 5 bases, with 11 bases spanning the gap. The CDR3 loop spans 13 amino acids. The CDR3 region is CASSSDRNNEQFF. The CDR3 DNA reads TGTGCCAGCAGCTCCGACAGGAACAATGAGCAGTTCTTC.

This clonotype occurred a few times. The chain recombines TRBV20-1 with TRBJ2-2; 7 bases are shared with TRBD2. The CDR3 covers 15 residues. Trimming removed 3 bases from V and 1 base from J; junction bases left unmatched: 5. Germline V lookup: CDR1 DFQATT, CDR2 SNEGSKA (reference sequence). The CDR3 coding sequence is TGCAGTGCTAGTTCTCCTAGCGGGAACACCGGGGAGCTGTTTTTT. Protein product: CSASSPSGNTGELFF.

This clonotype was detected a few times. The CDR3, as DNA: TGTGCCAGCAGCACCCGGGACGGGGGCAAAAACATTCAGTACTTC. This codes for CASSTRDGGKNIQYF. The genes are TRBV5-6 and TRBJ2-4, with D possibly being TRBD2 (6 bases). This CDR3 is built from 15 residues. Per the germline V gene, CDR1 is SGHDT and CDR2 is YYEEEE. V was clipped by 4 bases and J by 3 bases, with 14 bases between them.

This clonotype was picked up a small number of times. The CDR3 sequence is CASSMGGSGANVLTF. The CDR3 coding sequence is TGTGCCAGCAGTATGGGGGGCTCTGGGGCCAACGTCCTGACTTTC. The chain couples TRBV6-1 to TRBJ2-6; weak D call: TRBD2 (6 bases). CDR3 length: 15 amino acids. From germline, CDR1 is MNHNS and CDR2 SASEGT. Trimming took 5 bases from V and 0 from J, leaving 8 bases between them.

This clonotype occurred a few times. This chain connects TRBV27 to TRBJ2-1; TRBD1 or TRBD2 may be the D gene (5 bases each). Trimming shortened V by 5 bases and J by 2 bases, and 16 bases separated the two germline ends. CDR1 is MNHEY, CDR2 SMNVEV, per germline (reference sequence). This CDR3 is built from 16 residues. The DNA for the CDR3 is TGTGCCAGCAGTCCATATTCCCGGGACCCCTACAATGAGCAGTTCTTC. Translation: CASSPYSRDPYNEQFF.

This clonotype occurred a few times. The gene calls are TRBV7-2 and TRBJ2-5; 9 bases align to TRBD1. CDR3 length: 16 residues. V was clipped by 1 base and J by 4 bases; unmatched bases: 7. Germline V gene lookup returns CDR1 SGHTA and CDR2 FQGNSA. The CDR3 spells CASSLGVQGALETQYF. The CDR3 nucleotides are TGTGCCAGCAGCTTAGGAGTACAGGGGGCTTTAGAGACCCAGTACTTC.

The rearrangement uses TRBV27 and TRBJ2-6; D is undetermined. V lost 10 bases, J lost 2 bases, and 9 bases lay in between. The CDR3 runs to 13 residues. Germline V lookup: CDR1 MNHEY, CDR2 SMNVEV (reference sequence). The CDR3 DNA is TGTGCCACCCGACGGGCTGGGGCCAACGTCCTGACTTTC. It translates to CATRRAGANVLTF.

This chain uses TRBV18 with TRBJ1-2; 8 positions agree with TRBD1. The CDR3 consists of 15 residues. Germline V CDR1 and CDR2: KGHSH, LQKENI. V shed 6 bases, J shed 6 bases, and the junction held 12 bases outside the gene matches. The CDR3 DNA follows: TGTGCCAGCTCGGGGGCCCAGGGGGCATTGGATGGCTACACCTTC. This encodes CASSGAQGALDGYTF.

The V call is TRBV20-1, the J call TRBJ1-1; TRBD1 matches at 7 bases. V lost 3 bases, J lost 6 bases, and 4 bases stayed unmatched. Germline CDR1 DFQATT, CDR2 SNEGSKA (reference sequence). The CDR3 is 12 amino acids. CDR3 amino acids: CSARARGAEAFF. The CDR3 coding sequence is TGCAGTGCTAGGGCCAGGGGGGCTGAAGCTTTCTTT.

This clonotype turned up a few times. The V call is TRBV19, the J call TRBJ1-5; no clear D gene. The CDR3 has 15 amino acids. The V end lost 5 bases, the J end lost 3 bases, and 14 bases lay between the germline ends. Germline CDR1 is LNHDA and CDR2 is SQIVND (reference sequence). The CDR3 bases are TGTGCCAGTAGTCTCCGACGGGCGAACAATCAGCCCCAGCATTTT. Translation gives CASSLRRANNQPQHF.

To note about this clonotype: A junction boundary mismatches the germline segment, possibly from a read error. This chain links TRBV7-9 with TRBJ2-7, with 11 positions matching TRBD2. Germline loops: CDR1 SEHNR, CDR2 FQNEAQ (reference sequence). The CDR3 runs 15 residues. The CDR3 coding sequence is TGCGCCAGCAGCTCCAGACTAGCGGGAACGGACGAGCAGTACTTC. Amino acid sequence: CASSSRLAGTDEQYF.

V usage is TRBV4-2 and J usage is TRBJ2-5; a weak D match, TRBD2 (6 bases). The germline gives CDR1 LGHNA, CDR2 YNFKEQ. The CDR3 is 17 residues long. V lost 0 bases and J 5 bases, leaving 19 bases between the germline ends. The CDR3 sequence: CASSQELWMEGLETQYF. The CDR3 nucleotides are TGTGCCAGCAGCCAAGAACTATGGATGGAGGGGTTGGAGACCCAGTACTTC.